These 22 T cell receptor beta chains came from one sample sequenced in a study of identical twins. TCRdb re-called the 5' RACE reads with MiXCR, one entry per CDR3 protein. The table includes hundreds of thousands of distinct CDR3 sequences, 20% to 25% detected once. These data were likewise used in another study, on yellow fever vaccine responses in identical twins.

Source material: CD4+ T cells sorted from blood. The receptor set was obtained from a woman aged 18 to 35 in good health.

The V call is TRBV6-1, the J call TRBJ2-5, with D unclear. CDR3 size: 13 residues. CDR1 and CDR2 from the germline V gene are MNHNS and SASEGT. Trimming removed 6 bases at V and 5 bases at J, with 13 bases between. The CDR3 is CASSRGVSETQYF. CDR3 in DNA: TGTGCCAGCAGCCGAGGCGTGTCGGAGACCCAGTACTTC.

The chain employs TRBV12-3 or TRBV12-4 and TRBJ1-5; D possibly corresponds to TRBD1 (5 bases). Trimming took off 1 base at V and 11 bases at J, with 9 bases between the two ends. The CDR3 totals 12 residues. CDR3 nucleotides: TGTGCCAGCAGTTTAGTCCAGGGCACCCAGCATTTT. As protein: CASSLVQGTQHF.

The rearrangement uses TRBV5-1 and TRBJ2-7; no reliable D call. Trimming took 0 bases from V and 7 from J, leaving 14 bases between them. Germline values: CDR1 SGHRS, CDR2 YFSETQ. The CDR3 has 14 amino acids. CDR3 sequence reads: CASSLVVGIDEQYF. The CDR3 DNA sequence: TGCGCCAGCAGCTTGGTGGTGGGTATCGATGAGCAGTACTTC.

V is TRBV24-1 and J is TRBJ2-1, with D possibly matching TRBD1 (6 bases). Between the trimmed V and J ends, which lost 7 bases and 9 bases, there was a span of 12 bases. Germline V CDR1 and CDR2: KGHDR, SFDVKD. CDR3 size: 12 residues. DNA of the CDR3: TGTGCCACCAGCCAGGGGAGTCGTGAGCAGTTCTTC. This codes for CATSQGSREQFF.

The chain links TRBV19 to TRBJ2-6, with D possibly matching TRBD2 (5 bases). Germline values: CDR1 LNHDA, CDR2 SQIVND (reference sequence). Trimming cost V 1 base and J 0 bases, with 13 bases left between them. CDR3 length equals 18 residues. In DNA form, the CDR3 reads TGTGCCAGTAGTATAGGCGGGCACGCAAGCTCTGGGGCCAACGTCCTGACTTTC. Protein sequence: CASSIGGHASSGANVLTF.

Only a few counts were recorded for this clonotype. The genes are TRBV7-9 and TRBJ2-1; the D is unclear. This CDR3 is 13 amino acids long. The V gene's germline CDR1 is SEHNR and CDR2 FQNEAQ (reference sequence). The V gene lost 5 bases and the J gene lost 7 bases, with 12 bases spanning the gap. The chain's CDR3 is CASSQVPGNEQFF. The CDR3 nucleotides read TGTGCCAGCAGCCAAGTCCCGGGTAATGAGCAGTTCTTC.

In this sample, this clonotype turned up a few times. The genes are TRBV9 and TRBJ1-1, with 7 bases lining up with TRBD1. The CDR3 extends over 15 amino acids. The trim removed 2 bases at V and 0 bases at J, leaving 4 bases unmatched. Germline CDR1 SGDLS, CDR2 YYNGEE. The CDR3 DNA reads as TGTGCCAGCAGCGTCCAGGGACAGATGAACACTGAAGCTTTCTTT. Protein sequence: CASSVQGQMNTEAFF.

The V gene is TRBV19, the J gene TRBJ2-1; 7 bases are a match to TRBD2. This CDR3 has 12 amino acids. V trimming: 4 bases; J trimming: 6 bases; junction bases outside the gene matches: 0. In germline, CDR1 is LNHDA, CDR2 SQIVND (reference sequence). The CDR3 reads CASSTSGNEQFF. The CDR3 coding sequence is TGTGCCAGTAGTACTAGCGGCAATGAGCAGTTCTTC.

The V call is TRBV19, the J call TRBJ2-2; D might be TRBD2 (5 bases). This CDR3 is 15 amino acids long. Trimming took 6 bases from V and 1 from J, leaving 12 bases between them. CDR1 is LNHDA and CDR2 is SQIVND in the germline V gene (reference sequence). Written as DNA, the CDR3 is TGTGCCAGTAGAACCCCGGGATTGAACACCGGGGAGCTGTTTTTT. It specifies CASRTPGLNTGELFF.

This clonotype was counted only a few times. The V and J genes are TRBV7-2 and TRBJ2-3, with 13 bases matching TRBD2. The CDR3 runs 16 residues. The germline V gene encodes CDR1 SGHTA and CDR2 FQGNSA. With V trimmed by 5 bases and J by 4 bases, 6 bases remained unmatched. The CDR3 DNA sequence: TGTGCCAGCAGCCCTACTAGCGGGGGGGCCCCAGATACGCAGTATTTT. Translated: CASSPTSGGAPDTQYF.

The V call is TRBV3-1, the J call TRBJ1-1; no clear D. CDR1 LGHDT and CDR2 YNNKEL come from the germline V gene (reference sequence). Trimming shortened V by 4 bases and J by 1 base, and 10 bases separated the two germline ends. The length of the CDR3 is 14 residues. The chain's CDR3 is CASSPPSGNTEAFF. CDR3 nucleotide sequence: TGTGCCAGCAGCCCCCCCTCCGGGAACACTGAAGCTTTCTTT.

CDR3 DNA: TGTGCCAGCAGCCCGAGCGGGAAGAACAATGAGCAGTTCTTC. Translating gives CASSPSGKNNEQFF. The gene calls are TRBV6-1 and TRBJ2-1, with 7 bases aligning to TRBD2. Germline V gene data show CDR1 as MNHNS and CDR2 as SASEGT. Losses at the gene ends were 6 bases for V and 5 bases for J; bases not matched to a gene: 7. This CDR3 region has 14 residues.

Here the CDR3 DNA reads TGCAGTGCTAGAGCGGGAGTGCGGAATGAGCAGTTCTTC. Translating gives CSARAGVRNEQFF. The gene calls are TRBV20-1 and TRBJ2-1; D may be TRBD2 (6 bases). The CDR3 has 13 amino acids. Germline V gene data show CDR1 as DFQATT and CDR2 as SNEGSKA (reference sequence). Between the trimmed V and J ends, which lost 1 base and 7 bases, there was a span of 11 bases.

The chain has TRBV5-1 and TRBJ2-5; the D gene could be TRBD1 or TRBD2 (5 bases each). V was trimmed by 3 bases and J by 0 bases, leaving 18 bases between them. CDR3 length: 17 residues. Germline V gene data show CDR1 as SGHRS and CDR2 as YFSETQ. The CDR3 protein is CASSSFSGTNNQETQYF. The CDR3 nucleotides read TGCGCCAGCAGCTCCTTTTCAGGGACCAACAACCAAGAGACCCAGTACTTC.

This clonotype has just a few counts. The chain joins TRBV29-1 to TRBJ1-2; 7 positions agree with TRBD1. Germline lookup yields CDR1 SQVTM and CDR2 ANQGSEA. V gave up 2 bases and J gave up 8 bases; unmatched junction bases: 8. The CDR3 contains 13 residues. The CDR3 DNA is TGCAGCGTTGAAAGTTACAGGGGTGGAGGCTACACCTTC. Translating it yields CSVESYRGGGYTF.

At least ten counts were recorded for this clonotype. The chain recombines TRBV5-6 with TRBJ2-7, with D possibly being TRBD2 (5 bases). The CDR3 spans 15 residues. Germline assignment: CDR1 SGHDT and CDR2 YYEEEE. Trimming removed 4 bases at V and 3 bases at J, with 17 bases between. CDR3 in amino acids: CASSPLGESRYEQYV. Written as DNA, the CDR3 is TGTGCCAGCAGCCCTCTTGGGGAGTCCCGCTACGAGCAGTACGTC.

This clonotype has just one count. The genes are TRBV3-1 and TRBJ2-2; the match to TRBD1 covers 9 bases. The CDR3 runs to 16 residues. Germline CDR1 LGHDT, CDR2 YNNKEL (reference sequence). The V segment lost 3 bases and the J segment 9 bases; nucleotides outside the gene matches: 11. Here the CDR3 reads CASSHEGTGWSRELFF. The CDR3 region has the DNA TGTGCCAGCAGCCATGAAGGGACAGGGTGGTCCCGGGAGCTGTTTTTT.

This clonotype was found a few times. V and J are TRBV7-8 and TRBJ1-2, with unresolved D. Germline CDR1 is SGHVS and CDR2 is FQNEAQ. V lost 1 base, J lost 4 bases, and 4 bases lay in between. The CDR3 sequence is 12 residues long. The CDR3 sequence is CASSLESYGYTF. The CDR3 DNA follows: TGTGCCAGCAGCTTAGAGAGCTATGGCTACACCTTC.

The chain carries TRBV12-3 or TRBV12-4 and TRBJ1-1; TRBD1 is a possible D gene (5 bases). The CDR3 has 13 amino acids. Trimming pared 2 bases from V and 7 bases from J, leaving 11 bases between. This CDR3 is CASSLLGGIEAFF. The CDR3 DNA reads TGTGCCAGCAGTTTACTGGGGGGAATTGAAGCTTTCTTT.

The V gene is TRBV20-1, the J gene TRBJ2-5; 9 nucleotides align to TRBD1. V dropped 5 bases and J dropped 5; count of bases not matched to a gene: 3. Germline values: CDR1 DFQATT, CDR2 SNEGSKA (reference sequence). This CDR3 spans 12 amino acids. The CDR3 DNA follows: TGCAGTGCTCATGGACAGGGGGAGACCCAGTACTTC. This sequence encodes CSAHGQGETQYF.

The CDR3 protein is CASRQGFEAFF. CDR3 DNA sequence: TGTGCCAGCAGACAGGGTTTTGAAGCTTTCTTT. The chain carries TRBV11-2 and TRBJ1-1; possible D gene TRBD1, 6 bases. The CDR3 is 11 residues long. The ends were cut back, 6 bases at V and 7 bases at J, with 9 bases in the middle. CDR1 SGHAT and CDR2 FQNNGV come from the germline V gene.

The chain uses TRBV12-3 or TRBV12-4 and TRBJ1-1, with a tentative D call TRBD1 (6 bases). The CDR3 spans 14 residues. The V and J ends lost 7 bases and 10 bases respectively, with 22 bases between them. CDR3 sequence: CASTLWGAGQVAFF. The CDR3 region has the DNA TGTGCCAGCACCCTCTGGGGGGCCGGTCAAGTAGCTTTCTTT.